This T cell receptor beta chain comes out of a study of blood T cell repertoires in COVID-19. The wider study: Nucleic acid was either cDNA or gDNA, and it came from T cells, B-cell-depleted T cells, or PBMCs.

All recovered Cohort 3 donors got two negative PCRs, got clearance, or saw symptom resolution. As handled by the study authors: Estimated nucleated cell counts came from reference gene primer amplification. Produced via immunoSEQ multiplex PCR; TCRdb's table is partial and in-frame only. V, J and clone size were drawn from that table, and D and trimming were deduced from the DNA. Of about 270,000 clones detected, more than 80% appear once; the ten largest clones hold 2.4%. The CDR3 spans 16 residues. Trimming took off 1 base at V and 2 bases at J, with 11 bases between the two ends. Germline CDR1 is SGHAT and CDR2 is FQNNGV.

The chain carries TRBV11-2 and TRBJ2-2; the D gene is possibly TRBD1 (5 bases). Material: PBMCs or T cells enriched from blood (not recorded which). The sequence derives from a woman between 18 and 29 years old who had recovered from COVID-19. CDR3 in amino acids: CASSLVGAANTGELFF. The CDR3 DNA follows: TGTGCCAGCAGCTTAGTTGGGGCCGCTAACACCGGGGAGCTGTTTTTT.